Below, 11 T cell receptor beta chains from the same sample are listed, as sequenced in a study of blood T cell repertoires in COVID-19. The protocol was immunoSEQ multiplex PCR, while the TCRdb copy is restricted to in-frame clones and leaves out a portion. The sample contains about 490,000 clones, 70% to 90% of which appear only once. Sequencing was carried out using peripheral blood. The source is a human donor in a cohort sampled during active COVID-19.

The rearrangement joins TRBV29-1 to TRBJ1-1, with D hard to call. V lost 3 bases, J lost 0 bases, and 5 bases lay in between. Germline CDR1 SQVTM, CDR2 ANQGSEA. CDR3 length: 12 residues. CDR3 in DNA: TGCAGCGTTGATAGTATGAACACTGAAGCTTTCTTT. Its translation: CSVDSMNTEAFF.

This clone is a singleton in its sample. The chain links TRBV15 to TRBJ2-3; tentatively, D is TRBD1 (6 bases). The germline CDR1 and CDR2 sequences are LNHNV and YYDKDF (reference sequence). This CDR3 has 15 residues. Deletions cut 5 bases from V and 6 bases from J, with 18 bases between. The CDR3 spells CATSRRLTGMDTQYF. For the CDR3, the DNA is TGTGCCACCAGCCGCCGGTTAACAGGGATGGATACGCAGTATTTT.

This chain joins TRBV19 and TRBJ1-1; 8 nucleotides match TRBD1. CDR1 and CDR2 (germline): LNHDA, SQIVND (reference sequence). This CDR3 region has 15 residues. V gave up 6 bases and J gave up 4 bases; unmatched junction bases: 10. The CDR3 coding sequence is TGTGCCAGTAGCCACTCAGGGGGCTGGGGCACTGAAGCTTTCTTT. Translating gives CASSHSGGWGTEAFF.

The chain is built from TRBV4-2 and TRBJ2-1; tentative D call: TRBD2 (7 bases). This CDR3 is 15 amino acids long. CDR1 is LGHNA, CDR2 YNFKEQ, per germline. The V end lost 1 base, the J end lost 6 bases, and 13 bases lay between the germline ends. The CDR3, as DNA: TGTGCCAGCAGCCAAGGACTAGGGGGGGCCAATGAGCAGTTCTTC. Protein sequence: CASSQGLGGANEQFF.

The chain combines TRBV4-1 with TRBJ2-3, with 7 nucleotides matching TRBD1. CDR3 size: 15 residues. CDR1 is MGHRA and CDR2 is YSYEKL in the germline V gene. V was clipped by 6 bases and J by 0 bases; unmatched bases: 6. CDR3 coding DNA: TGCGCCAGCAGACCCGGGACAGATAGCACAGATACGCAGTATTTT. Translated, it gives CASRPGTDSTDTQYF.

This clone was seen a single time. The chain uses TRBV24-1 and TRBJ1-5, with unresolved D. The germline V and J ends were trimmed by 4 bases and 2 bases, with 14 bases remaining between them. CDR1 and CDR2 from the germline V gene are KGHDR and SFDVKD. CDR3 length: 16 amino acids. The CDR3 DNA follows: TGTGCCACCAGTGACAACAGCGGATTTGGCAATCAGCCCCAGCATTTT. Residues: CATSDNSGFGNQPQHF.

This clone was observed once. This chain uses TRBV5-1 with TRBJ2-5, with a weak D call TRBD2 (6 bases). Germline values: CDR1 SGHRS, CDR2 YFSETQ. This CDR3 is 15 amino acids long. The ends were cut back, 3 bases at V and 4 bases at J, with 16 bases in the middle. The CDR3, as DNA: TGCGCCAGCAGCTCACGAAGGGAGGCGGGAGAGACCCAGTACTTC. Encoded protein: CASSSRREAGETQYF. Full variable domain (rest looked up from reference TRBV5-1 and TRBJ2-5): KAGVTQTPRYLIKTRGQQVTLSCSPISGHRSVSWYQQTPGQGLQFLFEYFSETQRNKGNFPGRFSGRQFSNSRSEMNVSTLELGDSALYLCASSSRREAGETQYFGPGTRLLVL.

The gene calls are TRBV27 and TRBJ2-5; 7 nucleotides line up with TRBD1. CDR1 MNHEY and CDR2 SMNVEV come from the germline V gene (reference sequence). With 5 bases clipped from V and 2 bases from J, the junction kept 5 bases outside the gene matches. This CDR3 has 14 amino acids. The CDR3 region has the DNA TGTGCCAGCAGTCCCGGGACAGCTCAAGAGACCCAGTACTTC. This gives the protein CASSPGTAQETQYF.

This chain links TRBV5-1 with TRBJ1-1; D might be TRBD1 (6 bases). Deletions cut 0 bases from V and 1 base from J, with 10 bases between. CDR3 length: 15 residues. CDR1 and CDR2 from the germline V gene are SGHRS and YFSETQ. The DNA for the CDR3 is TGCGCCAGCAGCTTGGTCGGGGGGCGGAACACTGAAGCTTTCTTT. Protein: CASSLVGGRNTEAFF.

The genes are TRBV7-9 and TRBJ2-7; 8 positions match TRBD1. There are 16 residues in the CDR3. CDR1 is SEHNR, CDR2 FQNEAQ, per germline (reference sequence). The trim removed 1 base at V and 5 bases at J, leaving 10 bases unmatched. CDR3 bases: TGTGCCAGCAGCTTAGTGCCTGGACAGGGCGTCCACGAGCAGTACTTC. It encodes CASSLVPGQGVHEQYF. The whole variable domain, filled in from reference TRBV7-9 and TRBJ2-7, reads DTGVSQNPRHKITKRGQNVTFRCDPISEHNRLYWYRQTLGQGPEFLTYFQNEAQLEKSRLLSDRFSAERPKGSFSTLEIQRTEQGDSAMYLCASSLVPGQGVHEQYFGPGTRLTVT.

CDR3 sequence reads: CASSLEGTASNSPLHF. The CDR3 DNA reads as TGCGCCAGCAGCTTGGAAGGGACAGCCTCTAATTCACCCCTCCACTTT. This sequence joins TRBV5-1 and TRBJ1-6; 7 bases are shared with TRBD1. The V gene end was trimmed by 0 bases and the J gene end by 6 bases; junction bases not matched to a gene: 6. The CDR3 consists of 16 residues. Germline CDR1 is SGHRS and CDR2 is YFSETQ.